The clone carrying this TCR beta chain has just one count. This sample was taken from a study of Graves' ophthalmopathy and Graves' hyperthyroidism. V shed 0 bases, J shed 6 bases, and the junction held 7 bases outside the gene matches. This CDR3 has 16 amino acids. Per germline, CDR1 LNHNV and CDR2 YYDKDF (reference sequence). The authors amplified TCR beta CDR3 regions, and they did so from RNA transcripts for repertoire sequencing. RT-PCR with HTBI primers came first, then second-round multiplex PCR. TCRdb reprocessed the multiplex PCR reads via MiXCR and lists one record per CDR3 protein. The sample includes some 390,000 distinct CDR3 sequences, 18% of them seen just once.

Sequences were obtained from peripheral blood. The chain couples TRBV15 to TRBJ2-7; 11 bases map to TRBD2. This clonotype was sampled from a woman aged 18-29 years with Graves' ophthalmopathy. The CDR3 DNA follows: TGTGCCACCAGCAGAGATCTGCTAGCGGGAGGATCCGAGCAGTACTTC. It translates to CATSRDLLAGGSEQYF.